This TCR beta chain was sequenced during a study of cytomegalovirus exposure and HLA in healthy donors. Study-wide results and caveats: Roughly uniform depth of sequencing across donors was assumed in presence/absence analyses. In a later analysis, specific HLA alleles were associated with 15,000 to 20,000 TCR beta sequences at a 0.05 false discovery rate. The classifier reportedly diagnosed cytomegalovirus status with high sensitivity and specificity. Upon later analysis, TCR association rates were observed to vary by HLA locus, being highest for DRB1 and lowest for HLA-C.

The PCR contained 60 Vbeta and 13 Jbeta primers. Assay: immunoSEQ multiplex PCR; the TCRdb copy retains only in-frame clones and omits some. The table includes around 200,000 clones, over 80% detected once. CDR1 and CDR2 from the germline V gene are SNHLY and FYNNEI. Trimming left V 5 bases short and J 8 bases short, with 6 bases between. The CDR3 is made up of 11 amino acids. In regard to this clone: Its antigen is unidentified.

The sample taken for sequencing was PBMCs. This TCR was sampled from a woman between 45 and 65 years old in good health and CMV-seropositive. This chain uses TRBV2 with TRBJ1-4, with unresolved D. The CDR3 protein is CASSPVEKLFF. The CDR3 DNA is TGTGCCAGCAGTCCAGTGGAAAAACTGTTTTTT.